This is a list of T cell receptor beta chains from one sample in a study of T cells in Graves' hyperthyroidism and ophthalmopathy. TCRdb re-called the multiplex PCR reads through MiXCR, storing one row per CDR3 protein. The sample lists approximately 330,000 distinct CDR3 sequences, roughly 18% occurring once. The sample comprised blood. The source is a woman aged 45-60 years with Graves' hyperthyroidism. CDR3s include the opening cysteine and the closing phenylalanine or tryptophan. Fields, in order: J gene, D gene, clone size, V gene, CDR3 length, CDR3 protein, CDR3 DNA. A D gene is named only where the DNA matches it firmly. Clone size appears in some rows only: once, few, many, or a class for an expanded clone.

>TRBJ2-1|TRBD1|-|TRBV7-2|16
CASSLTGTGRNNEQFF
TGTGCCAGCAGCTTAACCGGGACAGGGAGGAACAATGAGCAGTTCTTC
>TRBJ2-1|-|-|TRBV4-2|13
CASSRDGGNEQFF
TGTGCCAGCAGCCGAGACGGGGGAAATGAGCAGTTCTTC
>TRBJ1-2|TRBD1|many|TRBV5-1|14
CASSRDRGTDGYTF
TGCGCCAGCAGTCGGGACAGGGGAACAGATGGCTACACCTTC
>TRBJ1-1|-|-|TRBV2|15
CASSLTGPQNTEAFF
TGTGCCAGCTCCCTAACGGGACCGCAGAACACTGAAGCTTTCTTT
>TRBJ1-1|-|-|TRBV2|14
CASSLSPDRTEAFF
TGTGCCAGCAGTTTATCCCCCGACCGGACTGAAGCTTTCTTT
>TRBJ1-1|-|many|TRBV12-3/TRBV12-4|12
CASSLGGRVAFF
TGTGCCAGCAGTTTAGGGGGGAGGGTAGCTTTCTTT
>TRBJ1-4|-|few|TRBV7-3|17
CASSLTFRIGYNEKLFF
TGTGCCAGCAGCTTAACCTTTCGGATCGGATATAATGAAAAACTGTTTTTT
>TRBJ2-1|-|few|TRBV5-1|16
CASSPFEDSPYNEQFF
TGCGCCAGCAGCCCCTTCGAGGACAGCCCCTACAATGAGCAGTTCTTC
>TRBJ1-1|-|many|TRBV5-1|13
CASSFGEGGEAFF
TGCGCCAGCAGCTTTGGGGAGGGCGGTGAAGCTTTCTTT
>TRBJ2-1|-|few|TRBV20-1|15
CSARDPATRGDEQFF
TGCAGTGCTAGAGATCCAGCGACTCGAGGGGATGAGCAGTTCTTC
>TRBJ1-2|TRBD1|-|TRBV6-1|14
CASSPRQGLYGYTF
TGTGCCAGCAGTCCTAGACAGGGGCTATATGGCTACACCTTC
>TRBJ2-3|TRBD2|-|TRBV30|14
CAWNFGAGVDTQYF
TGTGCCTGGAACTTTGGGGCGGGAGTAGATACGCAGTATTTT
>TRBJ2-3|-|many|TRBV27|15
CASSPVTGTTDTQYF
TGTGCCAGCAGTCCCGTTACCGGGACAACAGATACGCAGTATTTT
>TRBJ2-2|-|few|TRBV28|16
CASSLPERGWTGELLF
TGTGCCAGCAGTTTGCCGGAAAGGGGATGGACCGGGGAGCTGCTTTTT
>TRBJ2-6|-|many|TRBV2|17
CASSRDTIMSGANVLTF
TGTGCCAGCAGTCGGGACACAATAATGTCTGGGGCCAACGTCCTGACTTTC
>TRBJ2-6|-|many|TRBV2|15
CASRLRSSGANVLTF
TGTGCCAGCAGGTTACGGAGCTCTGGGGCCAACGTCCTGACTTTC
>TRBJ2-7|-|many|TRBV7-3|13
CASSLSAGYEQYF
TGTGCCAGCAGCTTATCAGCGGGTTACGAGCAGTACTTC
>TRBJ2-3|-|few|TRBV3-1|16
CASSPFSGRSTDTQYF
TGTGCCAGCAGCCCCTTCAGTGGGCGGAGCACAGATACGCAGTATTTT
>TRBJ2-1|TRBD1|-|TRBV18|17
CASPPGTGAAVGNEQFF
TGTGCCAGCCCACCGGGGACAGGGGCCGCCGTCGGGAATGAGCAGTTCTTC
>TRBJ2-1|-|many|TRBV20-1|16
CSARDRGTMLYNEQFF
TGCAGTGCTAGAGATCGCGGCACCATGTTATACAATGAGCAGTTCTTC
>TRBJ2-5|-|many|TRBV7-6|14
CASSQRRVQETQYF
TGTGCCAGCAGCCAGCGACGGGTTCAAGAGACCCAGTACTTC
>TRBJ1-3|-|many|TRBV12-3/TRBV12-4|14
CASSFPQQRNTIYF
TGTGCCAGCAGTTTTCCCCAACAGCGAAACACCATATATTTT
>TRBJ1-1|TRBD1|-|TRBV30|11
CALNRGFEAFF
TGTGCCTTAAACAGGGGGTTTGAAGCTTTCTTT